A single sample is the source of the 11 T cell receptor beta chains below, sequenced in a study of blood T cell repertoires in COVID-19. Produced via immunoSEQ multiplex PCR; TCRdb's table is partial and in-frame only. The repertoire holds 180,000 or so clones, with approximately 80% as singletons. Sample: PBMCs or T cells enriched from blood (not recorded which). These receptors all come from a man between 50 and 59 years old who had recovered from COVID-19.

The chain recombines TRBV7-8 with TRBJ1-4; TRBD1 aligns across 8 bases. Losses at the gene ends were 0 bases for V and 7 bases for J; bases not matched to a gene: 10. The CDR3 runs to 17 residues. Germline lookup yields CDR1 SGHVS and CDR2 FQNEAQ. CDR3 sequence (DNA): TGTGCCAGCAGCTTAGCGACACCCGGGACAGGAACTGAAAAACTGTTTTTT. This gives the protein CASSLATPGTGTEKLFF.

The CDR3 protein is CASSWTGYNEQFF. DNA for the CDR3: TGTGCCAGCAGCTGGACAGGCTACAATGAGCAGTTCTTC. The chain couples TRBV11-3 to TRBJ2-1, with TRBD1 matching over 7 bases. This CDR3 is 13 amino acids long. V gave up 4 bases and J gave up 3 bases; unmatched junction bases: 0. The germline V gene encodes CDR1 SGHNT and CDR2 YENEEA.

This sequence joins TRBV5-4 and TRBJ1-1; 9 positions agree with TRBD1. V trimming: 2 bases; J trimming: 3 bases; junction bases outside the gene matches: 5. This CDR3 is 15 amino acids long. The germline gives CDR1 SGHNT, CDR2 YYREEE (reference sequence). Here the CDR3 DNA reads TGTGCCAGCAGCTTAATGACAGGGGGGGACACTGAAGCTTTCTTT. Translating it yields CASSLMTGGDTEAFF.

V gene TRBV19 combines with J gene TRBJ1-2; 9 bases are shared with TRBD1. CDR1 is LNHDA and CDR2 is SQIVND in the germline V gene (reference sequence). The CDR3 is made up of 15 amino acids. The V segment lost 4 bases and the J segment 0 bases; nucleotides outside the gene matches: 3. The CDR3 spells CASSKGTGTNYGYTF. Here the CDR3 DNA reads TGTGCCAGTAGTAAAGGGACAGGGACTAACTATGGCTACACCTTC. The full variable domain, rest sourced from reference TRBV19 and TRBJ1-2, is DGGITQSPKYLFRKEGQNVTLSCEQNLNHDAMYWYRQDPGQGLRLIYYSQIVNDFQKGDIAEGYSVSREKKESFPLTVTSAQKNPTAFYLCASSKGTGTNYGYTFGSGTRLTVV.

The CDR3 DNA reads as TGTGCCATCAGTGAGTCGACCGGACAGGGGTGGAATTCACCCCTCCACTTT. It translates to CAISESTGQGWNSPLHF. The gene calls are TRBV10-3 and TRBJ1-6; 9 nucleotides align to TRBD1. The CDR3 runs 17 residues. Trimming at V came to 0 bases and at J to 7 bases, leaving 7 bases not matched to a gene. Germline V CDR1 and CDR2: ENHRY, SYGVKD.

The table lists this clone with a count of one. The genes are TRBV14 and TRBJ1-1, with 7 bases fitting TRBD1. J gave up 0 bases and V 0 bases, and 7 bases lay outside the gene matches. Germline V gene sequence: CDR1 SGHDN, CDR2 FVKESK. CDR3 length: 17 amino acids. In DNA form, the CDR3 reads TGTGCCAGCAGCCAAGATTGGTCGGGACAGATGAACACTGAAGCTTTCTTT. It yields the protein CASSQDWSGQMNTEAFF.

V and J are TRBV29-1 and TRBJ1-1; D is unresolved. Germline V gives CDR1 SQVTM, CDR2 ANQGSEA. Trimming removed 1 base at V and 1 base at J, with 13 bases between. The length of the CDR3 is 15 residues. The DNA of the CDR3 is TGCAGCGTTGAAGTTCAAATGGGAGGGAACACTGAAGCTTTCTTT. Translating it yields CSVEVQMGGNTEAFF. The complete variable domain, with remaining parts taken from reference TRBV29-1 and TRBJ1-1, reads SAVISQKPSRDICQRGTSLTIQCQVDSQVTMMFWYRQQPGQSLTLIATANQGSEATYESGFVIDKFPISRPNLTFSTLTVSNMSPEDSSIYLCSVEVQMGGNTEAFFGQGTRLTVV.

This chain uses TRBV27 with TRBJ2-5; 8 nucleotides line up with TRBD2. The CDR3 is made up of 17 amino acids. The ends lost 5 bases at V and 3 bases at J; junction bases unmatched: 14. Germline values: CDR1 MNHEY, CDR2 SMNVEV (reference sequence). The CDR3 DNA reads as TGTGCCAGCAGTACCACCCTTGAGGCGGGGGGCGAAGAGACCCAGTACTTC. Its protein product is CASSTTLEAGGEETQYF.

The chain recombines TRBV2 with TRBJ1-6, with 7 bases lining up with TRBD1. Germline CDR1 SNHLY, CDR2 FYNNEI. CDR3 length equals 13 residues. V shed 8 bases, J shed 8 bases, and the junction held 6 bases outside the gene matches. In DNA form, the CDR3 reads TGTGCCAGCGGCAGGGGGGATCATTCACCCCTCCACTTT. Amino acid sequence: CASGRGDHSPLHF.

This clone was detected only a few times. The chain uses TRBV28 and TRBJ2-5; 7 bases are shared with TRBD2. CDR3 length: 15 residues. Germline CDR1 and CDR2: MDHEN and SYDVKM. The V segment lost 0 bases and the J segment 1 base; nucleotides outside the gene matches: 2. CDR3 sequence (DNA): TGTGCCAGCAGTTTATGGTCGGGGGGCCAAGAGACCCAGTACTTC. Residues: CASSLWSGGQETQYF.

V is TRBV5-1 and J is TRBJ2-7; 9 bases map to TRBD1. Germline CDR1 reads SGHRS; CDR2 reads YFSETQ. V trimming: 3 bases; J trimming: 3 bases; junction bases outside the gene matches: 4. This CDR3 contains 14 residues. CDR3 region: CASSSTTGGYEQYF. CDR3 coding DNA: TGCGCCAGCAGCTCAACGACAGGGGGCTACGAGCAGTACTTC.